The clone carrying this T cell receptor (beta chain) was seen ten or more times. Construction of the TCRbeta library involved unique molecular identifiers. TCRdb recomputed calls from the PCR reads with MiXCR, one row per CDR3 protein. The sample records a few hundred thousand distinct CDR3 sequences, 9.5% to 15% being singletons. The data stem from a study of T-cell reconstitution after alpha-beta-depleted transplantation in children. In germline, CDR1 is SGHRS, CDR2 YFSETQ. V lost 4 bases to trimming and J lost 0 bases, with 15 bases between them. This CDR3 is built from 16 residues. The clonotype comes from a human donor who donated a stem cell graft to a child with combined immunodeficiency. Material: PBMCs from the stem cell graft donor, obtained from the stem cell graft. V usage is TRBV5-1 and J usage is TRBJ2-3, with D possibly TRBD2 on 6 matching bases. The CDR3 here is CASSPGVAESTDTQYF. The CDR3 DNA is TGCGCCAGCAGCCCTGGGGTAGCGGAAAGCACAGATACGCAGTATTTT. Based on the CDR3 plus reference TRBV5-1 and TRBJ2-3, the full variable domain is KAGVTQTPRYLIKTRGQQVTLSCSPISGHRSVSWYQQTPGQGLQFLFEYFSETQRNKGNFPGRFSGRQFSNSRSEMNVSTLELGDSALYLCASSPGVAESTDTQYFGPGTRLTVL.